Each of the 13 T cell receptor beta chains below was sequenced from the same sample in a study of T cell responses to AZD1222 COVID-19 vaccine. The method was immunoSEQ multiplex PCR; TCRdb's version includes in-frame clones alone and lacks a portion of them. This repertoire shows some 150,000 clones, about 92% found once; its top ten account for over 7.5%. Specimen: peripheral blood, collected on day 0 of AZD1222 vaccination. The receptors here all came from an adult in good health.

Turning to this clone: The identical CDR3 is also encoded by other nucleotide sequences in the sample. This sequence joins TRBV9 and TRBJ1-1, with D maybe TRBD1 (5 bases). V was pared by 3 bases and J by 1 base, with 7 bases between. The CDR3 runs 13 residues. Germline-derived CDR1 and CDR2 are SGDLS and YYNGEE. CDR3 DNA sequence: TGTGCCAGCAGCGCGGGACGGAACACTGAAGCTTTCTTT. Its translation: CASSAGRNTEAFF.

This chain links TRBV4-1 with TRBJ1-2; D possibly corresponds to TRBD1 (5 bases). Germline V lookup: CDR1 MGHRA, CDR2 YSYEKL. The CDR3 is made up of 15 amino acids. The V end lost 1 base, the J end lost 5 bases, and 14 bases lay between the germline ends. The CDR3 bases are TGCGCCAGCAGCCAAGTGGTACAGGCCAAATATGGCTACACCTTC. It yields the protein CASSQVVQAKYGYTF.

The chain employs TRBV12-3 or TRBV12-4 and TRBJ2-1; D remains ambiguous. The V end lost 6 bases, the J end lost 7 bases, and 10 bases lay between the germline ends. This CDR3 has 12 amino acids. The DNA of the CDR3 is TGTGCCAGCAGGGATTTCGGTAATGAGCAGTTCTTC. Translating gives CASRDFGNEQFF.

The chain couples TRBV19 to TRBJ2-2; TRBD2 matches 7 bases. The CDR3 length is 18 residues. Germline values: CDR1 LNHDA, CDR2 SQIVND (reference sequence). V lost 6 bases to trimming and J lost 10 bases; unmatched junction nucleotides: 23. The CDR3 DNA sequence: TGTGCCAGTAGCCAGCAGAAGGGAGGGGCAGGGTTGCATGTGGAGCTGTTTTTT. The encoded protein is CASSQQKGGAGLHVELFF. The full variable domain, with the rest looked up from reference TRBV19 and TRBJ2-2, is DGGITQSPKYLFRKEGQNVTLSCEQNLNHDAMYWYRQDPGQGLRLIYYSQIVNDFQKGDIAEGYSVSREKKESFPLTVTSAQKNPTAFYLCASSQQKGGAGLHVELFFGEGSRLTVL.

The J gene is TRBJ2-5, the V gene TRBV13; 9 bases are shared with TRBD2. Trimming cost V 0 bases and J 5 bases; bases outside gene matches: 10. The V gene's germline CDR1 is PRHDT and CDR2 FYEKMQ (reference sequence). There are 17 residues in the CDR3. CDR3 bases: TGTGCCAGCAGCTTAGGCCTGCGCGGGGGGGCCCTGGAGACCCAGTACTTC. Its translation is CASSLGLRGGALETQYF.

The chain couples TRBV5-8 to TRBJ2-7, with a weak D call TRBD1 (5 bases). This CDR3 has 15 residues. Per the germline V gene, CDR1 is SGHTS and CDR2 is YDEGEE. Between the trimmed V and J ends, which lost 5 bases and 3 bases, there was a span of 18 bases. The DNA for the CDR3 is TGTGCCAGCAGGTTATATGGGGCACCTAACTACGAGCAGTACTTC. Protein sequence: CASRLYGAPNYEQYF. The complete variable domain, with remaining parts taken from reference TRBV5-8 and TRBJ2-7, reads EAGVTQSPTHLIKTRGQQATLRCSPISGHTSVYWYQQALGLGLQFLLWYDEGEERNRGNFPPRFSGRQFPNYSSELNVNALELEDSALYLCASRLYGAPNYEQYFGPGTRLTVT.

This clone was detected once. V usage is TRBV6-5 and J usage is TRBJ1-1; D may be TRBD1 (6 bases). The germline CDR1 and CDR2 sequences are MNHEY and SVGAGI. The CDR3 loop spans 15 amino acids. V was clipped by 4 bases and J by 0 bases, with 12 bases between them. The CDR3 DNA is TGTGCCAGCAGTTGGGGGCAACACATGAACACTGAAGCTTTCTTT. Amino acid sequence: CASSWGQHMNTEAFF.

The chain uses TRBV6-5 and TRBJ2-5; D is perhaps TRBD1 (5 bases). CDR1 and CDR2 from the germline V gene are MNHEY and SVGAGI. This CDR3 is 14 amino acids long. The V end was cut by 6 bases, the J end by 1 base, with 12 bases between. CDR3 region: CASRQDNAQETQYF. CDR3 nucleotide sequence: TGTGCCAGCAGGCAGGACAACGCCCAAGAGACCCAGTACTTC.

The V and J genes are TRBV28 and TRBJ2-3; unclear D gene. CDR1 is MDHEN and CDR2 is SYDVKM in the germline V gene. The CDR3 sequence is 15 residues long. V lost 4 bases to trimming and J lost 2 bases, with 13 bases between them. The CDR3 protein is CASSSATAYTDTQYF. The CDR3, as DNA: TGTGCCAGCAGTTCTGCTACGGCCTACACAGATACGCAGTATTTT.

Comments on this clone: Other DNA sequences in this sample translate to the same CDR3. The chain couples TRBV7-3 to TRBJ1-1, with D maybe TRBD1 (5 bases). Germline-derived CDR1 and CDR2 are SGHTA and FQGTGA. V was trimmed by 2 bases and J by 3 bases, leaving 10 bases between them. This CDR3 spans 14 amino acids. This CDR3 is CASSLQGGDTEAFF. For the CDR3, the DNA is TGTGCCAGCAGCTTACAGGGTGGGGACACTGAAGCTTTCTTT.

V gene TRBV4-2 combines with J gene TRBJ2-5; tentatively, D is TRBD2 (5 bases). V was cut by 0 bases and J by 2 bases, with 10 bases left in between. The CDR3 extends over 15 amino acids. Germline V lookup: CDR1 LGHNA, CDR2 YNFKEQ. The CDR3 coding sequence is TGTGCCAGCAGCCAAGACGATCCGGGGCAAGAGACCCAGTACTTC. It translates to CASSQDDPGQETQYF.

V usage is TRBV5-1 and J usage is TRBJ2-3; D is unresolved. The germline V and J ends were trimmed by 2 bases and 4 bases, with 20 bases remaining between them. The CDR3 is 17 residues long. Per germline, CDR1 SGHRS and CDR2 YFSETQ. CDR3 bases: TGCGCCAGCAGCTTTACGTCGCGCAGAGTGCTCCCAGATACGCAGTATTTT. Amino acid sequence: CASSFTSRRVLPDTQYF. Filled out from reference TRBV5-1 and TRBJ2-3, the complete variable domain reads KAGVTQTPRYLIKTRGQQVTLSCSPISGHRSVSWYQQTPGQGLQFLFEYFSETQRNKGNFPGRFSGRQFSNSRSEMNVSTLELGDSALYLCASSFTSRRVLPDTQYFGPGTRLTVL.

The chain recombines TRBV24-1 with TRBJ2-1; no clear D. The CDR3 has 13 amino acids. V lost 5 bases and J lost 5, with 9 bases in between. The germline V gene has CDR1 KGHDR and CDR2 SFDVKD. The CDR3 DNA reads TGTGCCACCAGTGGAAGGTTCAACAATGAGCAGTTCTTC. Residues: CATSGRFNNEQFF.